The 5 T cell receptor beta chains below all came from one sample that was sequenced in a study of vaccination effects on CD4 cells after COVID-19. Expansion with viral peptide pools was applied to antigen-specific CD4+ T cells by the ViraFEST assay prior to sequencing. CD4+ T cell isolation took place after less than 13 days of culture. The study found no prior SARS-CoV-2 infection in the vaccine recipients, who tested negative for nucleocapsid antibodies. Their specific antigens are unknown. Only in-frame clones appear in the TCRdb table, and some are missing; sequencing was by immunoSEQ multiplex PCR. Of roughly 53,000 clones in the sample, nearly 80% were seen once. This specimen was CD4+ T cells from PBMCs cultured with HCoV-OC43 spike peptides, taken before COVID-19 vaccination. Subset of the sample: HCoV-OC43 spike overlapping peptide pool stimulation. The source is a human donor who received a COVID-19 vaccine.

This clone was seen just once. V and J are TRBV6-1 and TRBJ1-1, with 7 nucleotides matching TRBD1. Germline CDR1 is MNHNS and CDR2 is SASEGT. The CDR3 contains 16 residues. J gave up 9 bases and V 2 bases, and 15 bases lay outside the gene matches. The CDR3 here is CASSEMGAGGALKAFF. The CDR3 coding sequence is TGTGCCAGCAGTGAAATGGGGGCAGGGGGTGCCTTGAAAGCTTTCTTT.

V and J are TRBV6-6 and TRBJ2-2; D remains unclear. The ends were cut back, 7 bases at V and 2 bases at J, with 11 bases in the middle. The CDR3 is made up of 14 amino acids. Per germline, CDR1 MNHNY and CDR2 SVGAGI (reference sequence). Here the CDR3 DNA reads TGTGCCAGCACAAAGGGCGGCAACACCGGGGAGCTGTTTTTT. Its translation is CASTKGGNTGELFF.

This clone showed up just once. The rearrangement uses TRBV5-1 and TRBJ2-3; 8 bases map to TRBD1. J was trimmed by 0 bases and V by 3 bases; bases with no gene match: 12. The CDR3 contains 18 residues. CDR1 is SGHRS, CDR2 YFSETQ, per germline. The CDR3 region has the DNA TGCGCCAGCAGCTCCTCTCTCGGACAGGGTGCTAGCACAGATACGCAGTATTTT. Amino acids: CASSSSLGQGASTDTQYF.

The chain recombines TRBV6-5 with TRBJ2-2; possibly TRBD2 for D (5 bases). Germline V lookup: CDR1 MNHEY, CDR2 SVGAGI. CDR3 length: 12 amino acids. V lost 6 bases, J lost 8 bases, and 10 bases lay in between. CDR3 residues: CASSRPGGELFF. The CDR3 coding sequence is TGTGCCAGCAGCCGACCGGGAGGGGAGCTGTTTTTT.

The chain links TRBV4-1 to TRBJ2-5; 9 nucleotides agree with TRBD1. V was clipped by 4 bases and J by 2 bases; unmatched bases: 8. The germline V gene has CDR1 MGHRA and CDR2 YSYEKL. The CDR3 sequence is 16 residues long. CDR3 coding DNA: TGCGCCAGCAGCCTTACACCCGGGACAGGGCAAGAGACCCAGTACTTC. This encodes CASSLTPGTGQETQYF.